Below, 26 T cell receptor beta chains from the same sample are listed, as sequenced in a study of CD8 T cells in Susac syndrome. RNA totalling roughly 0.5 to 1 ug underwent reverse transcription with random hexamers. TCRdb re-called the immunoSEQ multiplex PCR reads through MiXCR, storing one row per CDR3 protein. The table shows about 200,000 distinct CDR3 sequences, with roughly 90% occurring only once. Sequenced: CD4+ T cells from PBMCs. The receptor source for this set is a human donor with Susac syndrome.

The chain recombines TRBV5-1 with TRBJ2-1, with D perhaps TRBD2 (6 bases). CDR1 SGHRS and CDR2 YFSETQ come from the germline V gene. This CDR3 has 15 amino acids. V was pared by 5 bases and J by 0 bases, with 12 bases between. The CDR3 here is CASRGSGSSYNEQFF. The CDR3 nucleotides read TGCGCCAGCAGAGGTAGCGGAAGCTCCTACAATGAGCAGTTCTTC.

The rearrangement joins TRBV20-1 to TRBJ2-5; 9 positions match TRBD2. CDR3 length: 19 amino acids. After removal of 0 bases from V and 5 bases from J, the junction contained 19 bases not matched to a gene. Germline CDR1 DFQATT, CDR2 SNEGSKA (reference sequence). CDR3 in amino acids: CSARDKGPSLAGAWETQYF. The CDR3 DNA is TGCAGTGCTAGAGATAAGGGACCTTCCTTAGCGGGAGCATGGGAGACCCAGTACTTC.

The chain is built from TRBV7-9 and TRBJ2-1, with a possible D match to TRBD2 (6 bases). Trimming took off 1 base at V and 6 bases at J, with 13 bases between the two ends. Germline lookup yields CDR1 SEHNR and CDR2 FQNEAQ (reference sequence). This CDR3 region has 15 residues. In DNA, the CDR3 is TGTGCCAGCAGCTTAGGGAGGGTAGGGGTCAATGAGCAGTTCTTC. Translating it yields CASSLGRVGVNEQFF.

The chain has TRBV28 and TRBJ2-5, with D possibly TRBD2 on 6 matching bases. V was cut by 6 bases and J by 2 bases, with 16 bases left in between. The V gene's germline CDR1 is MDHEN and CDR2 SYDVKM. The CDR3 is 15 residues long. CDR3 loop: CASRSHVGGQETQYF. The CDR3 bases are TGTGCCAGCAGGTCCCACGTGGGAGGTCAAGAGACCCAGTACTTC.

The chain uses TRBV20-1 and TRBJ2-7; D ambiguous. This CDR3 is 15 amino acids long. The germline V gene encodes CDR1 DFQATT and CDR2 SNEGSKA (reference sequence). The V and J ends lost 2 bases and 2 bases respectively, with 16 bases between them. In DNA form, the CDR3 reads TGCAGTGCTAGACGGATGGGAAGGATGACCTACGAGCAGTACTTC. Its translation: CSARRMGRMTYEQYF.

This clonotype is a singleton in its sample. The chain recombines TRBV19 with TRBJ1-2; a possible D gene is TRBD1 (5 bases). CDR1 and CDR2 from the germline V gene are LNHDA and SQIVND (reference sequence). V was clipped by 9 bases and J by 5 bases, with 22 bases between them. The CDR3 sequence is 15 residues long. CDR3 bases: TGTGCCAGCGCCGGTGGGGACCGAGTCTCTTATGGCTACACCTTC. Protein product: CASAGGDRVSYGYTF.

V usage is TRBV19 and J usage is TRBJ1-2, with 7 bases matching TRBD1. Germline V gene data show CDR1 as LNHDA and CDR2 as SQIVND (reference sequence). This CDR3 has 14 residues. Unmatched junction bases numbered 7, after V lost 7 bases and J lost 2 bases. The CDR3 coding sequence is TGTGCCAGTACCCCGACAGGGAAGAACTATGGCTACACCTTC. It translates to CASTPTGKNYGYTF.

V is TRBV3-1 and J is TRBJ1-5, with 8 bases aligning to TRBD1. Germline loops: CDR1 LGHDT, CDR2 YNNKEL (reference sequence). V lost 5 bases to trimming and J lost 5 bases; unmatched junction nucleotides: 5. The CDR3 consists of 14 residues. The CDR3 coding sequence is TGTGCCAGCAGCTGGACAGGGTTAGATCAGCCCCAGCATTTT. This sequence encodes CASSWTGLDQPQHF.

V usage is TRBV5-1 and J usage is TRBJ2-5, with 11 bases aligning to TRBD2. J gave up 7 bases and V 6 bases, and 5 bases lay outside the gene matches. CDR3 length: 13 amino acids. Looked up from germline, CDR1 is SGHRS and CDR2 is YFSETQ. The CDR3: CASTLAGDTTQYF. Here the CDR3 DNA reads TGCGCCAGCACACTAGCGGGAGATACGACCCAGTACTTC.

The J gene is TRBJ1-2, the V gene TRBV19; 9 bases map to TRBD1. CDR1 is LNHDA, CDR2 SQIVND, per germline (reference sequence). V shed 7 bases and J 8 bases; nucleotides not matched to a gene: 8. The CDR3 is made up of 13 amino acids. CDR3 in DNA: TGTGCCAGTAACCCAAGGACAGGGGCCGGCTACACCTTC. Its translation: CASNPRTGAGYTF.

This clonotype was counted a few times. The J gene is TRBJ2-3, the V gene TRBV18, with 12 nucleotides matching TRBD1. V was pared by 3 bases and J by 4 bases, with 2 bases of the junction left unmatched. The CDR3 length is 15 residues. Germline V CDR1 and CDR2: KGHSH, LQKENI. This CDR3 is CASSPGTGGADTQYF. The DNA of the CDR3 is TGTGCCAGCTCACCCGGGACAGGGGGCGCAGATACGCAGTATTTT.

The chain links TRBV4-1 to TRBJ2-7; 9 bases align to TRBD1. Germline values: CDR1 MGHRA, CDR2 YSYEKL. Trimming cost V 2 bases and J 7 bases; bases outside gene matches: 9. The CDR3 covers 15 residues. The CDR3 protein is CASSQPRDRAGEQYF. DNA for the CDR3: TGCGCCAGCAGCCAACCCCGGGACAGGGCAGGAGAGCAGTACTTC.

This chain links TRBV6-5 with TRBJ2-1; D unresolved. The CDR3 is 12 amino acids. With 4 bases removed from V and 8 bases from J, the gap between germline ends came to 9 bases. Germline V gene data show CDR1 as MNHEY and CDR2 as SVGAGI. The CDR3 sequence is CASSSDAHEQFF. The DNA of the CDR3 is TGTGCCAGCAGTTCGGACGCCCATGAGCAGTTCTTC.

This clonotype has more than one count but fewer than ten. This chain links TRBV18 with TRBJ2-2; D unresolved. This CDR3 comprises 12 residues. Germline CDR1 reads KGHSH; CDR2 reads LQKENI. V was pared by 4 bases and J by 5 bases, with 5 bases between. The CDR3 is CASSLSTGELFF. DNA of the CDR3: TGTGCCAGCTCACTCTCAACCGGGGAGCTGTTTTTT. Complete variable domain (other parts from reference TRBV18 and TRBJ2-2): NAGVMQNPRHLVRRRGQEARLRCSPMKGHSHVYWYRQLPEEGLKFMVYLQKENIIDESGMPKERFSAEFPKEGPSILRIQQVVRGDSAAYFCASSLSTGELFFGEGSRLTVL.

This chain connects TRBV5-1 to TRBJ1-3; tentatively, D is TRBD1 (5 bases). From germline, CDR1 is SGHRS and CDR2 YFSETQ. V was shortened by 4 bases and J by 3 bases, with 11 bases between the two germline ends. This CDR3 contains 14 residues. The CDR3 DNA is TGCGCCAGCAGCGTCGGGACGGGTGGAAACACCATATATTTT. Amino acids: CASSVGTGGNTIYF. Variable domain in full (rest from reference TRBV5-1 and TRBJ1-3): KAGVTQTPRYLIKTRGQQVTLSCSPISGHRSVSWYQQTPGQGLQFLFEYFSETQRNKGNFPGRFSGRQFSNSRSEMNVSTLELGDSALYLCASSVGTGGNTIYFGEGSWLTVV.

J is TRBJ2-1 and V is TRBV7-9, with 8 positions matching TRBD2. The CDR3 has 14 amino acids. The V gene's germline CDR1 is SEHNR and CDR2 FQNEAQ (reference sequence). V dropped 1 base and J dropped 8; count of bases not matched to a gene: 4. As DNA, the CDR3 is TGTGCCAGCAGCTTAGATAGCGGGAACGATGAGCAGTTCTTC. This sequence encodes CASSLDSGNDEQFF.

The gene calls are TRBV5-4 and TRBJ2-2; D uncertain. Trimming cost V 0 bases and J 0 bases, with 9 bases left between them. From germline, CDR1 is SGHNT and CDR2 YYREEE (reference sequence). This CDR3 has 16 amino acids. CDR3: CASSLDPGSNTGELFF. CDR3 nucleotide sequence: TGTGCCAGCAGCTTGGATCCGGGCTCGAACACCGGGGAGCTGTTTTTT.

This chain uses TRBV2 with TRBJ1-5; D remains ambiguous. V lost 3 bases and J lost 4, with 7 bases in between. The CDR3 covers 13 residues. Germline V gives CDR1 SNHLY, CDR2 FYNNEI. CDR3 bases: TGTGCCAGCAGTGACCAGCCTAATCAGCCCCAGCATTTT. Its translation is CASSDQPNQPQHF.

This CDR3 is CSVRTGDYEQYF. The DNA for the CDR3 is TGCAGCGTTCGGACAGGGGACTACGAGCAGTACTTC. This chain links TRBV29-1 with TRBJ2-7; TRBD1 aligns across 9 bases. With V trimmed by 5 bases and J by 3 bases, 2 bases remained unmatched. The germline CDR1 and CDR2 sequences are SQVTM and ANQGSEA. The CDR3 is 12 residues long.

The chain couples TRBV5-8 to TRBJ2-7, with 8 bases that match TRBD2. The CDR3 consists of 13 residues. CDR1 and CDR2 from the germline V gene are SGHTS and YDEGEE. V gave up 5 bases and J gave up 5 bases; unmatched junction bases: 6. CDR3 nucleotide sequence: TGTGCCAGCAGGGGGACTAGAAATCACGAGCAGTACTTC. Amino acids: CASRGTRNHEQYF.

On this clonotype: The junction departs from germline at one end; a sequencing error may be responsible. The DNA for the CDR3 is TGTGCCAGCAGGGGTCCAACCTACTCCCACGAGCAGTACTTC. This sequence encodes CASRGPTYSHEQYF. The chain carries TRBV6-5 and TRBJ2-7; D is unclear. This CDR3 region has 14 residues. CDR1 MNHEY and CDR2 SVGAGI come from the germline V gene.

The CDR3 DNA reads TGCGCCAGCAGCCAAGATGGGGCCTCCTTTGAAGCTTTCTTT. Protein: CASSQDGASFEAFF. The V call is TRBV4-1, the J call TRBJ1-1; D is perhaps TRBD1 (5 bases). The CDR3 contains 14 residues. V dropped 0 bases and J dropped 7 bases, with 12 bases sitting between them. Germline V gives CDR1 MGHRA, CDR2 YSYEKL.

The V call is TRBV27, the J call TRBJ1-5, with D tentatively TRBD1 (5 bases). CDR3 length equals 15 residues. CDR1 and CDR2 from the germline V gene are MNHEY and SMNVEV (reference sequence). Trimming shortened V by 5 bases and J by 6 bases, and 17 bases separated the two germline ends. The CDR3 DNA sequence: TGTGCCAGCAGTGCGGACACGCTAAGCGGTCAGCCCCAGCATTTT. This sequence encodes CASSADTLSGQPQHF.

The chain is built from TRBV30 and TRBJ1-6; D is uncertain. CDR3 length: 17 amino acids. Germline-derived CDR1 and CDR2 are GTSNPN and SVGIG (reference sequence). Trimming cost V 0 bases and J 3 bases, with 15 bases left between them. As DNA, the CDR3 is TGTGCCTGGAGTGTACTTCCACGGCGCGGCTATAATTCACCCCTCCACTTT. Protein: CAWSVLPRRGYNSPLHF.

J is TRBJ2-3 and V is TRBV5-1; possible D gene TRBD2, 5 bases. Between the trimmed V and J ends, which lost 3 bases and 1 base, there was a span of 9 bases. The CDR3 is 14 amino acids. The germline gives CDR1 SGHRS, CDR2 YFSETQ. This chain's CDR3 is CASSSVGGTDTQYF. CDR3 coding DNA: TGCGCCAGCAGCTCGGTCGGGGGCACAGATACGCAGTATTTT.

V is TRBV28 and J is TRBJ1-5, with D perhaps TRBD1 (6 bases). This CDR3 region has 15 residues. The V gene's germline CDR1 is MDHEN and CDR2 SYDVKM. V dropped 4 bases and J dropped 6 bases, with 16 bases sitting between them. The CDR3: CASSSTPQGRQPQHF. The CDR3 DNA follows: TGTGCCAGCAGTTCAACACCCCAGGGGCGTCAGCCCCAGCATTTT.